Presented here are 14 T cell receptor beta chains from one specimen sequenced in a study of T cell changes during pregnancy in multiple sclerosis. Using immunoSEQ multiplex PCR, the repertoire was profiled, and TCRdb retains in-frame clones only, with some absent. The data show 30,000 to 40,000 clones, with roughly nine tenths seen just once and about 3% held by the top ten. The specimen was CD4+ T cells from peripheral blood mononuclear cells, collected in the third trimester of pregnancy. Every receptor here comes from a female donor in good health, enrolled as a control in a pregnancy study.

The chain combines TRBV6-1 with TRBJ2-3; 8 bases are shared with TRBD1. CDR1 MNHNS and CDR2 SASEGT come from the germline V gene. V lost 3 bases to trimming and J lost 3 bases; unmatched junction nucleotides: 5. CDR3 length: 15 residues. CDR3 residues: CASSDRTGGTDTQYF. The CDR3 nucleotides read TGTGCCAGCAGTGATAGAACAGGGGGGACAGATACGCAGTATTTT.

The chain has TRBV5-4 and TRBJ1-3; TRBD1 might be the D (5 bases). Germline V lookup: CDR1 SGHNT, CDR2 YYREEE (reference sequence). The CDR3 length is 18 residues. V gave up 3 bases and J gave up 0 bases, with 19 bases separating them. CDR3 nucleotide sequence: TGTGCCAGCAGCTCGCCGGCCGGGGGACGGAACTCTGGAAACACCATATATTTT. It is translated as CASSSPAGGRNSGNTIYF.

This clone has just one count. The V call is TRBV5-1, the J call TRBJ2-5, with 12 bases identical to TRBD2. CDR1 is SGHRS and CDR2 is YFSETQ in the germline V gene. V dropped 0 bases and J dropped 4; count of bases not matched to a gene: 1. The CDR3 consists of 15 residues. CDR3 in amino acids: CASSLALAGGETQYF. CDR3 DNA: TGCGCCAGCAGCTTGGCACTAGCGGGGGGAGAGACCCAGTACTTC.

The chain is built from TRBV19 and TRBJ1-3; D gene ambiguous. Trimming took off 7 bases at V and 0 bases at J, with 13 bases between the two ends. The CDR3 is made up of 15 amino acids. Germline assignment: CDR1 LNHDA and CDR2 SQIVND (reference sequence). CDR3 amino acids: CASIPPGNSGNTIYF. The CDR3 nucleotides read TGTGCCAGTATACCGCCGGGGAACTCTGGAAACACCATATATTTT.

V and J are TRBV29-1 and TRBJ1-1; 7 positions agree with TRBD1. The germline CDR1 and CDR2 sequences are SQVTM and ANQGSEA. Unmatched junction bases numbered 5, after V lost 6 bases and J lost 1 base. CDR3 length: 13 amino acids. The CDR3 spells CSVKQGRNTEAFF. The CDR3 bases are TGCAGCGTAAAACAGGGGCGGAACACTGAAGCTTTCTTT.

CDR3 amino acids: CASSSGQGYSEQFF. CDR3 DNA sequence: TGTGCCAGCAGCTCGGGACAGGGTTATAGTGAGCAGTTCTTC. This sequence joins TRBV7-2 and TRBJ2-1, with TRBD1 matching 9 bases. The CDR3 is 14 amino acids. V was pared by 4 bases and J by 9 bases, with 7 bases of the junction left unmatched. The germline CDR1 and CDR2 sequences are SGHTA and FQGNSA.

The chain joins TRBV13 to TRBJ1-3, with D perhaps TRBD1 (5 bases). Trimming removed 1 base from V and 4 bases from J, with 8 bases in between. There are 14 residues in the CDR3. The germline gives CDR1 PRHDT, CDR2 FYEKMQ (reference sequence). The CDR3 DNA is TGTGCCAGCAGCTTAGCAGGGTTGGGAAACACCATATATTTT. Protein product: CASSLAGLGNTIYF. Based on the CDR3 plus reference TRBV13 and TRBJ1-3, the full variable domain is AAGVIQSPRHLIKEKRETATLKCYPIPRHDTVYWYQQGPGQDPQFLISFYEKMQSDKGSIPDRFSAQQFSDYHSELNMSSLELGDSALYFCASSLAGLGNTIYFGEGSWLTVV.

This clone was detected a few times. V and J are TRBV18 and TRBJ1-5; TRBD1 is a possible D gene (5 bases). The CDR3 is 13 residues long. Germline lookup yields CDR1 KGHSH and CDR2 LQKENI. V lost 8 bases and J 2 bases, leaving 10 bases between the germline ends. CDR3 residues: CASGALGNQPQHF. In nucleotides, the CDR3 is TGTGCCAGCGGGGCGCTTGGCAATCAGCCCCAGCATTTT.

V is TRBV9 and J is TRBJ1-2; a possible D gene is TRBD1 (6 bases). The CDR3 spans 14 residues. The germline V gene encodes CDR1 SGDLS and CDR2 YYNGEE. V was trimmed by 0 bases and J by 4 bases, leaving 10 bases between them. CDR3 loop: CASSVAGAGYGYTF. Here the CDR3 DNA reads TGTGCCAGCAGCGTAGCAGGGGCTGGCTATGGCTACACCTTC.

There are a few counts of this clone. A junction end diverges from the germline sequence, so it may reflect a read error. The J gene is TRBJ1-4, the V gene TRBV10-3; 7 bases are a match to TRBD1. This CDR3 has 12 residues. Germline values: CDR1 ENHRY, CDR2 SYGVKD. The chain's CDR3 is CAISESPGQRIF. The CDR3 DNA is TGTGCCATCAGTGAGTCACCGGGACAGAGAATTTTT.

The genes are TRBV5-4 and TRBJ2-5; 11 bases fit TRBD2. The CDR3 has 15 residues. Germline-derived CDR1 and CDR2 are SGHNT and YYREEE (reference sequence). The trim removed 4 bases at V and 0 bases at J, leaving 2 bases unmatched. The CDR3 is CASSPTSGNQETQYF. The CDR3 bases are TGTGCCAGCAGCCCGACTAGCGGGAACCAAGAGACCCAGTACTTC.

The J gene is TRBJ2-1, the V gene TRBV6-1; 8 nucleotides align to TRBD2. This CDR3 contains 15 residues. Losses at the gene ends were 9 bases for V and 7 bases for J; bases not matched to a gene: 14. Per the germline V gene, CDR1 is MNHNS and CDR2 is SASEGT. DNA for the CDR3: TGTGCCAGTGGCTCAGGGGCGGGGGGAAGTAATGAGCAGTTCTTC. It specifies CASGSGAGGSNEQFF.

This chain joins TRBV27 and TRBJ2-7; no clear D gene. The CDR3 has 13 amino acids. Trimming cost V 4 bases and J 0 bases, with 7 bases left between them. CDR1 is MNHEY and CDR2 is SMNVEV in the germline V gene (reference sequence). The chain's CDR3 is CASSSRSSYEQYF. The CDR3 bases are TGTGCCAGCAGTTCCCGGAGCTCCTACGAGCAGTACTTC.

The chain couples TRBV6-5 to TRBJ1-2; D gene uncertain. Germline V CDR1 and CDR2: MNHEY, SVGAGI. CDR3 length: 12 residues. V lost 4 bases to trimming and J lost 2 bases, with 5 bases between them. Here the CDR3 DNA reads TGTGCCAGCAGTTTGACAAACTATGGCTACACCTTC. Translated: CASSLTNYGYTF.